Listed below are T cell receptor beta chains from one sample, sequenced in a study of early stage breast cancer tumors. Profiled with immunoSEQ multiplex PCR; TCRdb holds only in-frame clones, not every one. The sample contains roughly 30,000 clones, more than 65% of which appear only once. Input material: breast tumor tissue. The receptors derive from a person aged 30-39 years with breast cancer. Each CDR3 is given with its conserved first and last residue.

V,J,CDR3
TRBV30,TRBJ1-4,CAWGDRGGSEKLFF
TRBV7-9,TRBJ1-3,CASTTTYGSGNTIYF
TRBV15,TRBJ2-7,CATSRKRQGAGPYEQYF
TRBV6-5,TRBJ2-2,CASSTQGGITGELFF
TRBV9,TRBJ2-1,CASSGITKAGLRASYNEQFF
TRBV4-2,TRBJ1-6,CASSQGEAIPNSPLHF
TRBV19,TRBJ2-1,CASSNNEQFF
TRBV7-2,TRBJ2-3,CASSPIGATDTQYF
TRBV4-2,TRBJ2-3,CASSQDPTSGSTDTQYF
TRBV6-5,TRBJ1-6,CASSPGQGVAPLHF
TRBV6-1,TRBJ2-6,CASSDVLSGANVLTF
TRBV11-3,TRBJ2-1,CASSSRTSGYNEQFF
TRBV7-3,TRBJ2-1,CASSWGLAGEEEQFF
TRBV25-1,TRBJ1-1,CASSDWTGNTEAFF
TRBV7-3,TRBJ2-3,CASSSGSVDTQYF
TRBV4-1,TRBJ2-1,CASSHRGWVLAGGISYNEQFF
TRBV28,TRBJ2-5,CASSLFGEYF
TRBV4-2,TRBJ2-7,CASSQVVDTSSYEQYF